The T cell receptor beta chain under discussion was sequenced for a study of blood T cell repertoires in COVID-19. Study-wide context: Sources were T cells, B-cell-depleted T cells, or PBMCs; the material itself was cDNA or gDNA.

The age range of participants was about 18 to 100 years, with residence in about two dozen US areas. This clone was seen a few times. Clones were sequenced by immunoSEQ multiplex PCR, and TCRdb holds only the in-frame ones, with some missing. The table includes roughly 250,000 clones, roughly 82% detected once. V lost 4 bases and J 2 bases, leaving 21 bases between the germline ends. The CDR3 covers 18 residues. Looked up from germline, CDR1 is MGHRA and CDR2 is YSYEKL. The TCR comes from a woman in her forties or fifties who had recovered from COVID-19. V gene TRBV4-1 combines with J gene TRBJ2-1, with TRBD2 as a possible D gene (6 bases). Sequenced: PBMCs or T cells enriched from blood (not recorded which). Here the CDR3 DNA reads TGCGCCAGCAGCCCCCAAGGGTATAGCGGAAGGCCCTACAATGAGCAGTTCTTC. It codes for CASSPQGYSGRPYNEQFF.